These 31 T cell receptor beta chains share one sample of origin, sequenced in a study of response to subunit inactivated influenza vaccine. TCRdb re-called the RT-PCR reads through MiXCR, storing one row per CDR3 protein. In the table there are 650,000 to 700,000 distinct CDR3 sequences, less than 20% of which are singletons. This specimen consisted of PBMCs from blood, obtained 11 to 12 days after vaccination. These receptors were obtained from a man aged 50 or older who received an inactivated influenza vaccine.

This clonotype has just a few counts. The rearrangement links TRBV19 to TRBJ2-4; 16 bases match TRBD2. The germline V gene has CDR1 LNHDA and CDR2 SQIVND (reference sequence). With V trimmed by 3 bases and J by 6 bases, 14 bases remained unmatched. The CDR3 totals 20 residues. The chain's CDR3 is CASSMGPGTSGRAVGNIQYF. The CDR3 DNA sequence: TGTGCCAGTAGTATGGGACCCGGGACTAGCGGGAGGGCCGTCGGAAACATTCAGTACTTC.

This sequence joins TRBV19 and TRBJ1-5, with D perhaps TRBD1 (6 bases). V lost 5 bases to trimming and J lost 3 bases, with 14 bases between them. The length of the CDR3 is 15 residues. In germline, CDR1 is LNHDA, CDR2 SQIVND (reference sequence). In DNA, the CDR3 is TGTGCCAGTAGTGTCGACAGGCGACACAATCAGCCCCAGCATTTT. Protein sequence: CASSVDRRHNQPQHF. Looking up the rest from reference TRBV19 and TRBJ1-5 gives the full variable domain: DGGITQSPKYLFRKEGQNVTLSCEQNLNHDAMYWYRQDPGQGLRLIYYSQIVNDFQKGDIAEGYSVSREKKESFPLTVTSAQKNPTAFYLCASSVDRRHNQPQHFGDGTRLSIL.

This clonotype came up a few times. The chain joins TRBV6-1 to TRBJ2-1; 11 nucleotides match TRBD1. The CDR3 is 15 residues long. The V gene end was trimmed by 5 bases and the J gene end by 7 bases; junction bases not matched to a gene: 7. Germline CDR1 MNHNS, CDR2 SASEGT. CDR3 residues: CASSRTGTGGNEQFF. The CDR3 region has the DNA TGTGCCAGCAGTCGAACCGGGACAGGGGGTAATGAGCAGTTCTTC.

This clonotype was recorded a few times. The CDR3 sequence: CASRYGTGGQETQYF. The CDR3, as DNA: TGCGCCAGCAGATACGGGACAGGGGGCCAAGAGACCCAGTACTTC. This chain joins TRBV5-1 and TRBJ2-5, with 11 bases aligning to TRBD1. Trimming cost V 5 bases and J 1 base; bases outside gene matches: 4. CDR1 is SGHRS, CDR2 YFSETQ, per germline. There are 15 residues in the CDR3.

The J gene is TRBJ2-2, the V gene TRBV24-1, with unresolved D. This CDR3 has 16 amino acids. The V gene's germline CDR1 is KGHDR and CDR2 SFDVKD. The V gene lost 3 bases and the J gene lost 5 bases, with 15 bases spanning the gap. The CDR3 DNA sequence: TGTGCCACCAGTGATATTAGACAAGCTCGGACCGGGGAGCTGTTTTTT. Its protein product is CATSDIRQARTGELFF.

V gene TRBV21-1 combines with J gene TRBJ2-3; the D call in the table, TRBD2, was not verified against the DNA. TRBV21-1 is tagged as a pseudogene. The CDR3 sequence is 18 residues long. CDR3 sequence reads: CASSKQKGLAGDTDTQYF. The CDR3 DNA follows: TGTGCCAGCAGCAAACAGAAGGGACTAGCGGGAGACACAGATACGCAGTATTTT.

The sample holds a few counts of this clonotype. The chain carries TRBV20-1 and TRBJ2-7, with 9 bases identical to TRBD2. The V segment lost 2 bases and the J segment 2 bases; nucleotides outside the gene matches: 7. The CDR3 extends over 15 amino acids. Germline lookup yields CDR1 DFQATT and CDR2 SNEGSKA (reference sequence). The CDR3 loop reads CSARPGLAGAYEQYF. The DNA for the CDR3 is TGCAGTGCTAGACCGGGACTAGCAGGGGCCTACGAGCAGTACTTC.

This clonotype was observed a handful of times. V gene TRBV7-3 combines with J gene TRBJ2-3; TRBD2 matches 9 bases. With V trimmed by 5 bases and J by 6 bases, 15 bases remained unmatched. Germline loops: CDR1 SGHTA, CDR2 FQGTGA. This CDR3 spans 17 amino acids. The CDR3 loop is CASSPLRVAGAWDTQYF. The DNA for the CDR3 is TGTGCCAGCAGCCCCCTGAGGGTAGCGGGGGCGTGGGATACGCAGTATTTT.

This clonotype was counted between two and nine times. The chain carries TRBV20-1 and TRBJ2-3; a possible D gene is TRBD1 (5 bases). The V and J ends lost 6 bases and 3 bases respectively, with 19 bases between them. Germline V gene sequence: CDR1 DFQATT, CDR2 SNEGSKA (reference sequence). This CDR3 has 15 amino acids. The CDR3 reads CSARIAAKGTDTQYF. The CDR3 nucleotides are TGCAGTGCCAGGATTGCAGCGAAGGGGACAGATACGCAGTATTTT.

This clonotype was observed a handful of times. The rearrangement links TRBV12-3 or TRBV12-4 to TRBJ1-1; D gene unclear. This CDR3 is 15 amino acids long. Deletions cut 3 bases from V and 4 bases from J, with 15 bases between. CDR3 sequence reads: CASSLNRREVTEAFF. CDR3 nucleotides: TGTGCCAGCAGTTTGAACAGAAGGGAGGTCACTGAAGCTTTCTTT.

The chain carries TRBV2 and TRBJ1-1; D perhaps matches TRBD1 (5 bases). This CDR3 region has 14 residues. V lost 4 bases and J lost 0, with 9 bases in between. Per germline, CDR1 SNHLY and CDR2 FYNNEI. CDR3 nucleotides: TGTGCCAGCAGTGCAAGGGGAGTGAACACTGAAGCTTTCTTT. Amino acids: CASSARGVNTEAFF.

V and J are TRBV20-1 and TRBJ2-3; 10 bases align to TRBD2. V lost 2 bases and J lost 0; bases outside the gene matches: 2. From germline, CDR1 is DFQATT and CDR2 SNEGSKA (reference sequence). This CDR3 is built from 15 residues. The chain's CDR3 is CSARMTSGSTDTQYF. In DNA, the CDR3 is TGCAGTGCTAGAATGACTAGCGGGAGCACAGATACGCAGTATTTT.

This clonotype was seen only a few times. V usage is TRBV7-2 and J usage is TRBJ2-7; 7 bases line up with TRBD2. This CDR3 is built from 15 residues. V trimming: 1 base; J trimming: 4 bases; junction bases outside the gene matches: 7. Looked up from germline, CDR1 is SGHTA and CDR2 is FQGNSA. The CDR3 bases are TGTGCCAGCAGCTTAGACGTGACTAGCCCGTACGAGCAGTACTTC. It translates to CASSLDVTSPYEQYF.

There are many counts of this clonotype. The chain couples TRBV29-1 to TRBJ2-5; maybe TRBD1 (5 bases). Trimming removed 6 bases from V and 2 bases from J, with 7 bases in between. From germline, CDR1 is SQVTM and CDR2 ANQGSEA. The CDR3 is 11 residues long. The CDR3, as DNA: TGCAGCGTAAGACAGCAAGAGACCCAGTACTTC. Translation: CSVRQQETQYF.

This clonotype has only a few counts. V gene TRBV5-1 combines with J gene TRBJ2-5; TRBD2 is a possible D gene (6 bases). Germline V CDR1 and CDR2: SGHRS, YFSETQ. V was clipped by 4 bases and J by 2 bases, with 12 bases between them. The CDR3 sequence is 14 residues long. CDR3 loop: CASSTSSVQETQYF. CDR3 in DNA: TGCGCCAGCAGCACCTCTAGCGTACAAGAGACCCAGTACTTC. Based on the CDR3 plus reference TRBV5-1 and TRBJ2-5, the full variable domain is KAGVTQTPRYLIKTRGQQVTLSCSPISGHRSVSWYQQTPGQGLQFLFEYFSETQRNKGNFPGRFSGRQFSNSRSEMNVSTLELGDSALYLCASSTSSVQETQYFGPGTRLLVL.

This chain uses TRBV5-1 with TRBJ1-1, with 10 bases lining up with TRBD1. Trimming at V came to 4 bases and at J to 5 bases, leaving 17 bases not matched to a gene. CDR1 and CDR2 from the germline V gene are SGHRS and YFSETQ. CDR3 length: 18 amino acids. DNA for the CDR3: TGCGCCAGCAGCCCCCCAAAGTCCGGCGGACAGGGGGGGACTGAAGCTTTCTTT. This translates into CASSPPKSGGQGGTEAFF.

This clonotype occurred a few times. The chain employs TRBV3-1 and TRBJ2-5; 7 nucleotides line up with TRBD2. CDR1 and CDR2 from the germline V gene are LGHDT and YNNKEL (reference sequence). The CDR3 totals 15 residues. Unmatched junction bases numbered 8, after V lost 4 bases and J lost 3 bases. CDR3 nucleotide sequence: TGTGCCAGCAGCCCTCCGGGACTATACAAAGAGACCCAGTACTTC. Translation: CASSPPGLYKETQYF.

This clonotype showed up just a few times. The CDR3 nucleotides are TGTGCCAGCACCTCCTTACAGGGGGCCTACGAGCAGTACTTC. Translated, it gives CASTSLQGAYEQYF. The rearrangement joins TRBV5-6 to TRBJ2-7; 8 bases agree with TRBD1. Trimming removed 6 bases from V and 2 bases from J; junction bases left unmatched: 7. CDR1 is SGHDT and CDR2 is YYEEEE in the germline V gene. The CDR3 is 14 residues long.

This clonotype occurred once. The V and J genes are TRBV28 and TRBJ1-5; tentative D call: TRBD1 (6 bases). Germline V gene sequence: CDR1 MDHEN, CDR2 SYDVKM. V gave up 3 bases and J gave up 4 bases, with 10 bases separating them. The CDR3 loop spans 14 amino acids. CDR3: CASSFDRLNQPQHF. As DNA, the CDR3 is TGTGCCAGCAGTTTTGACAGGCTGAATCAGCCCCAGCATTTT.

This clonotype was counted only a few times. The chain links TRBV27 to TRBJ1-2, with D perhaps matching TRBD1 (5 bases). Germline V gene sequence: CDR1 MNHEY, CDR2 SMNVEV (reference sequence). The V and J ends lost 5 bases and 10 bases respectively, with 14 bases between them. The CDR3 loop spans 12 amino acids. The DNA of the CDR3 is TGTGCCAGCAGTGACACAGGTATAGACTACACCTTC. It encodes CASSDTGIDYTF.

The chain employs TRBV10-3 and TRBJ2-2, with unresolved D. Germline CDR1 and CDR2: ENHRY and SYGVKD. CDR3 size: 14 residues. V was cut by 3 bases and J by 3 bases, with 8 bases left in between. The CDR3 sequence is CAISDRSDTGELFF. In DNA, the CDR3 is TGTGCCATCAGTGACAGATCGGACACCGGGGAGCTGTTTTTT.

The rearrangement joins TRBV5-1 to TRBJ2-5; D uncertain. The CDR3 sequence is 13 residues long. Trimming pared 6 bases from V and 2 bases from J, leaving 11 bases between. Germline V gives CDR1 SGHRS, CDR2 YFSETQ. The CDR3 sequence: CASTSSVQETQYF. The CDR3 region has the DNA TGCGCCAGCACTTCATCGGTACAAGAGACCCAGTACTTC. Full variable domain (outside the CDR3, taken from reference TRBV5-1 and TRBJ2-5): KAGVTQTPRYLIKTRGQQVTLSCSPISGHRSVSWYQQTPGQGLQFLFEYFSETQRNKGNFPGRFSGRQFSNSRSEMNVSTLELGDSALYLCASTSSVQETQYFGPGTRLLVL.

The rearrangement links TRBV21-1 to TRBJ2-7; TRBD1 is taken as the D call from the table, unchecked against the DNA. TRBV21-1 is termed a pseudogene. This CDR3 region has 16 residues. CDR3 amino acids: CASSKVRRTGMCEQYF. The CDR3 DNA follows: TGTGCCAGCAGCAAAGTTCGACGGACAGGGATGTGCGAGCAGTACTTC.

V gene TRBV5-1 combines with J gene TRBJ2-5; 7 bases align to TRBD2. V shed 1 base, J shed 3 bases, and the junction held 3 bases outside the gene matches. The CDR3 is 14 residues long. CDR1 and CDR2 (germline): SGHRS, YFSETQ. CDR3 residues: CASSLSGIEETQYF. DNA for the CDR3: TGCGCCAGCAGCTTGAGCGGGATAGAAGAGACCCAGTACTTC.

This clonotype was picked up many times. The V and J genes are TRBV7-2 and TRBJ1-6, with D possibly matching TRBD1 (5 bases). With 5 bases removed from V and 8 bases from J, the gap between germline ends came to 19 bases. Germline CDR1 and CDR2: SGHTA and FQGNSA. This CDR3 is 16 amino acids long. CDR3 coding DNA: TGTGCCAGCAGCCTTAACCCGTGGGGGAGGGATTCACCCCTCCACTTT. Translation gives CASSLNPWGRDSPLHF.

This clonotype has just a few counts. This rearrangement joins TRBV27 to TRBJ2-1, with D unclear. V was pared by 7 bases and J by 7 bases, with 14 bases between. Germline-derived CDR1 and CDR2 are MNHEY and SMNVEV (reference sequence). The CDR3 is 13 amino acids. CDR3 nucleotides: TGTGCCAGCATGCGAATTGGGGAAAATGAGCAGTTCTTC. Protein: CASMRIGENEQFF.

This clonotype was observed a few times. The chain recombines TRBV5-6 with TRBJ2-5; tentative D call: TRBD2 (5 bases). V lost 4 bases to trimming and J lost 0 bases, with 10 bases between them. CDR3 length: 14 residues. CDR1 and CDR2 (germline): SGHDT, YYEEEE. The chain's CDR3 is CASSIRGNQETQYF. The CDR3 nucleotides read TGTGCCAGCAGCATCCGGGGAAACCAAGAGACCCAGTACTTC.

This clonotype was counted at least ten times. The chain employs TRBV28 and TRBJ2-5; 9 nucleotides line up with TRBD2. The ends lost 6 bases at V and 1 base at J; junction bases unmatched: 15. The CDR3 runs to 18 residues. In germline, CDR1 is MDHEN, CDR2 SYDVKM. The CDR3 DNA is TGTGCCAGCAGCCCTCTCGTTTTAGCGGGGGCCTCCCAAGAGACCCAGTACTTC. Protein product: CASSPLVLAGASQETQYF.

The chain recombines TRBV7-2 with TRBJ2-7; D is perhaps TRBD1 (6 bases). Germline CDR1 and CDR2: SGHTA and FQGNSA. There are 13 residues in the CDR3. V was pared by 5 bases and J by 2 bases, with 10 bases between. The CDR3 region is CASSPGEAYEQYF. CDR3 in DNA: TGTGCCAGCAGCCCAGGGGAAGCCTACGAGCAGTACTTC.

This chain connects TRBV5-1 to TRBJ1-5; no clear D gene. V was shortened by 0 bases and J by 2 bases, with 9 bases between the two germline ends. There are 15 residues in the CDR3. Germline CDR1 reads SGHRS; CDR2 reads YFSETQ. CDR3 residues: CASSLGSQGNQPQHF. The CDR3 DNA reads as TGCGCCAGCAGCTTGGGATCGCAGGGCAATCAGCCCCAGCATTTT.

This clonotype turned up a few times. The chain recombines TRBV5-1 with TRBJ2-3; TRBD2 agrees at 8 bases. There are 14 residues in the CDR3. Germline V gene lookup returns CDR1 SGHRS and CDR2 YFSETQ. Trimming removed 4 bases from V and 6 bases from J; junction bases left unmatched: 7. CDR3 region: CASSESGSGDTQYF. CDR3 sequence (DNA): TGCGCCAGCAGCGAGAGCGGGAGTGGGGATACGCAGTATTTT.